A selection of T cell receptor beta chains follows, all from one sample in a study of high-grade serous ovarian cancer treatment subgroups. Sequenced by immunoSEQ multiplex PCR; TCRdb stores in-frame clones only, minus some. The data show about 2,300 clones, 72% seen once. The specimen was tumor tissue. The receptor source for this set is a human donor with high-grade serous ovarian cancer. CDR3s include the opening cysteine and the closing phenylalanine or tryptophan. Fields, in order: CDR3 protein, CDR3 DNA, J gene, D gene, V gene, clone size. A D gene is named only where the DNA matches it firmly. Rows may omit the clone size; those that give it use once, few, many or a size class.

cdr3_aa: CASSLEDRFYGYTF
cdr3_nt: TGTGCCAGCAGCTTAGAGGACAGGTTCTATGGCTACACCTTC
j_call: TRBJ1-2
d_call: TRBD1
v_call: TRBV7-2
clone_size: -

cdr3_aa: CATQGGGVNTEAFF
cdr3_nt: TGTGCCACCCAGGGCGGGGGGGTGAACACTGAAGCTTTCTTT
j_call: TRBJ1-1
d_call: -
v_call: TRBV10-3
clone_size: -

cdr3_aa: CSARTGVNTEAFF
cdr3_nt: TGCAGCGCACGGACAGGCGTGAACACTGAAGCTTTCTTT
j_call: TRBJ1-1
d_call: TRBD1
v_call: TRBV29-1
clone_size: few

cdr3_aa: CASSLGDYYNEQFF
cdr3_nt: TGTGCCAGCAGCCTGGGGGACTACTACAATGAGCAGTTCTTC
j_call: TRBJ2-1
d_call: TRBD2
v_call: TRBV11-1
clone_size: -

cdr3_aa: CSVVGGGRVTDTQYF
cdr3_nt: TGCAGCGTTGTCGGGGGGGGCAGGGTCACAGATACGCAGTATTTT
j_call: TRBJ2-3
d_call: TRBD2
v_call: TRBV29-1
clone_size: -

cdr3_aa: CASQGVRIRDTQYF
cdr3_nt: TGTGCCAGCCAGGGGGTCCGGATTAGAGATACGCAGTATTTT
j_call: TRBJ2-3
d_call: TRBD1
v_call: TRBV19
clone_size: -

cdr3_aa: CASQRTSGSHEQYF
cdr3_nt: TGTGCCAGCCAACGGACTAGCGGGAGTCACGAGCAGTACTTC
j_call: TRBJ2-7
d_call: TRBD2
v_call: TRBV2
clone_size: -

cdr3_aa: CASSYRSPTDTQYF
cdr3_nt: TGTGCCAGCAGTTACCGGTCGCCCACAGATACGCAGTATTTT
j_call: TRBJ2-3
d_call: -
v_call: TRBV6-5
clone_size: -

cdr3_aa: CASSRGQGAYEQYF
cdr3_nt: TGTGCCAGCAGCCGCGGGCAGGGGGCCTACGAGCAGTACTTC
j_call: TRBJ2-7
d_call: TRBD1
v_call: TRBV5-5
clone_size: -

cdr3_aa: CASSIYTSGRDSGANVLTF
cdr3_nt: TGTGCCAGCAGCATATATACTAGCGGGAGGGACTCTGGGGCCAACGTCCTGACTTTC
j_call: TRBJ2-6
d_call: TRBD2
v_call: TRBV7-2
clone_size: -

cdr3_aa: CASSLEGQWFAEAFF
cdr3_nt: TGTGCCAGCAGCTTAGAGGGACAGTGGTTCGCTGAAGCTTTCTTT
j_call: TRBJ1-1
d_call: TRBD1
v_call: TRBV11-1
clone_size: once

cdr3_aa: CASSSASSYEQYF
cdr3_nt: TGTGCCAGCAGTTCCGCGAGCTCCTACGAGCAGTACTTC
j_call: TRBJ2-7
d_call: -
v_call: TRBV28
clone_size: -

cdr3_aa: CASRLEPDGYTF
cdr3_nt: TGTGCCAGCAGACTGGAGCCTGATGGCTACACCTTC
j_call: TRBJ1-2
d_call: -
v_call: TRBV2
clone_size: few

cdr3_aa: CASSQDWITGELFF
cdr3_nt: TGTGCCAGCAGCCAAGATTGGATCACCGGGGAGCTGTTTTTT
j_call: TRBJ2-2
d_call: -
v_call: TRBV4-2
clone_size: -

cdr3_aa: CASRRQGASYEQYF
cdr3_nt: TGTGCCAGCAGGCGACAGGGGGCCTCCTACGAGCAGTACTTC
j_call: TRBJ2-7
d_call: TRBD1
v_call: TRBV27
clone_size: -

cdr3_aa: CASSARTGGNQETQYF
cdr3_nt: TGTGCCAGCAGTGCACGGACAGGGGGTAACCAAGAGACCCAGTACTTC
j_call: TRBJ2-5
d_call: TRBD1
v_call: TRBV14
clone_size: -

cdr3_aa: CASRGIATNEKLFF
cdr3_nt: TGTGCCAGCAGGGGAATTGCAACTAATGAAAAACTGTTTTTT
j_call: TRBJ1-4
d_call: -
v_call: TRBV6-5
clone_size: -

cdr3_aa: CASTRGRNNYGYTF
cdr3_nt: TGTGCCAGCACCCGAGGACGGAATAACTATGGCTACACCTTC
j_call: TRBJ1-2
d_call: -
v_call: TRBV28
clone_size: -

cdr3_aa: CASSPHMASGSYEQYF
cdr3_nt: TGTGCCAGCAGCCCTCATATGGCTAGCGGCTCCTACGAGCAGTACTTC
j_call: TRBJ2-7
d_call: TRBD2
v_call: TRBV16
clone_size: -

cdr3_aa: CASSLLAGGYEQYF
cdr3_nt: TGTGCCAGCAGTTTACTAGCGGGGGGATACGAGCAGTACTTC
j_call: TRBJ2-7
d_call: TRBD2
v_call: TRBV28
clone_size: -

cdr3_aa: CASSPRGGSTTNEKLFF
cdr3_nt: TGTGCCAGCTCACCCCGAGGCGGATCTACAACTAATGAAAAACTGTTTTTT
j_call: TRBJ1-4
d_call: -
v_call: TRBV18
clone_size: -

cdr3_aa: CASRYSGTSGRQETQYF
cdr3_nt: TGTGCCAGTAGGTACTCTGGGACTAGCGGGAGACAAGAGACCCAGTACTTC
j_call: TRBJ2-5
d_call: TRBD2
v_call: TRBV19
clone_size: -

cdr3_aa: CASSSTRRTSGSSNIQYF
cdr3_nt: TGCGCCAGCAGCTCAACGCGCCGCACTAGCGGGAGTTCAAACATTCAGTACTTC
j_call: TRBJ2-4
d_call: TRBD2
v_call: TRBV4-1
clone_size: -

cdr3_aa: CASSLIAGGGETQYF
cdr3_nt: TGTGCCAGCAGCTTGATAGCGGGCGGTGGGGAGACCCAGTACTTC
j_call: TRBJ2-5
d_call: TRBD2
v_call: TRBV5-5
clone_size: large

cdr3_aa: CASSQTSGVTTRPDTQYF
cdr3_nt: TGCGCCAGCAGCCAAACTAGCGGGGTTACTACTAGGCCAGATACGCAGTATTTT
j_call: TRBJ2-3
d_call: TRBD2
v_call: TRBV4-3
clone_size: -

cdr3_aa: CASSSAGTSGSRDNNEQFF
cdr3_nt: TGTGCCAGCAGCTCAGCCGGGACTAGCGGGAGTCGGGATAACAATGAGCAGTTCTTC
j_call: TRBJ2-1
d_call: TRBD2
v_call: TRBV13
clone_size: once

cdr3_aa: CAFQTGPSSYEQYF
cdr3_nt: TGTGCCTTCCAGACTGGCCCGAGCTCCTACGAGCAGTACTTC
j_call: TRBJ2-7
d_call: -
v_call: TRBV5-4
clone_size: -

cdr3_aa: CATSRDWAGYTGELFF
cdr3_nt: TGTGCCACCAGCAGAGATTGGGCAGGGTATACCGGGGAGCTGTTTTTT
j_call: TRBJ2-2
d_call: -
v_call: TRBV15
clone_size: few

cdr3_aa: CASSQVRERANTGELFF
cdr3_nt: TGCGCCAGCAGCCAAGTACGAGAACGCGCGAACACCGGGGAGCTGTTTTTT
j_call: TRBJ2-2
d_call: -
v_call: TRBV4-1
clone_size: -

cdr3_aa: CASSTTGIGNTIYF
cdr3_nt: TGTGCCAGTAGTACTACAGGGATTGGAAACACCATATATTTT
j_call: TRBJ1-3
d_call: -
v_call: TRBV19
clone_size: -

cdr3_aa: CASSPGAGEQYF
cdr3_nt: TGTGCCAGCAGCCCGGGGGCCGGCGAGCAGTACTTC
j_call: TRBJ2-7
d_call: -
v_call: TRBV7-2
clone_size: -

cdr3_aa: CASSEAGGLSEQYF
cdr3_nt: TGCGCCAGCAGCGAAGCGGGAGGGCTGTCGGAGCAGTACTTC
j_call: TRBJ2-7
d_call: TRBD2
v_call: TRBV5-1
clone_size: -

cdr3_aa: CASRSGQINYEQYF
cdr3_nt: TGTGCCAGCAGGTCGGGGCAGATCAACTACGAGCAGTACTTC
j_call: TRBJ2-7
d_call: -
v_call: TRBV6-1
clone_size: -

cdr3_aa: CASSQWRGTWEQFF
cdr3_nt: TGCGCCAGCAGCCAATGGAGGGGTACGTGGGAGCAGTTCTTC
j_call: TRBJ2-1
d_call: -
v_call: TRBV4-1
clone_size: -

cdr3_aa: CASSLELADEQFF
cdr3_nt: TGTGCCAGCAGCTTAGAACTAGCGGATGAGCAGTTCTTC
j_call: TRBJ2-1
d_call: TRBD2
v_call: TRBV7-6
clone_size: -

cdr3_aa: CASSQNNYGYTF
cdr3_nt: TGTGCCAGCAGCCAGAATAACTATGGCTACACCTTC
j_call: TRBJ1-2
d_call: -
v_call: TRBV27
clone_size: -

cdr3_aa: CASTTGQTNTEAFF
cdr3_nt: TGTGCCAGCACCACGGGACAGACTAACACTGAAGCTTTCTTT
j_call: TRBJ1-1
d_call: TRBD1
v_call: TRBV5-5
clone_size: few

cdr3_aa: CASSSRTSGTYNEQFF
cdr3_nt: TGTGCCAGCAGTTCTCGGACTAGTGGGACGTACAATGAGCAGTTCTTC
j_call: TRBJ2-1
d_call: TRBD2
v_call: TRBV28
clone_size: -

cdr3_aa: CASSFSGRARYEQYF
cdr3_nt: TGTGCCAGCAGCTTTAGCGGGAGGGCCCGATACGAGCAGTACTTC
j_call: TRBJ2-7
d_call: TRBD2
v_call: TRBV5-6
clone_size: few

cdr3_aa: CASSPSYLRSYEQYF
cdr3_nt: TGTGCCAGTAGCCCCTCCTATTTGAGGAGCTACGAGCAGTACTTC
j_call: TRBJ2-7
d_call: -
v_call: TRBV19
clone_size: -

cdr3_aa: CASSIFRGDRETQYF
cdr3_nt: TGTGCCAGTAGTATCTTTCGAGGGGATAGGGAGACCCAGTACTTC
j_call: TRBJ2-5
d_call: -
v_call: TRBV19
clone_size: -

cdr3_aa: CASSQDSSDRGYEQYF
cdr3_nt: TGTGCCAGCAGCCAAGACAGCTCGGACAGGGGCTACGAGCAGTACTTC
j_call: TRBJ2-7
d_call: TRBD1
v_call: TRBV4-2
clone_size: few

cdr3_aa: CASLGGSLTDTQYF
cdr3_nt: TGCGCCAGCCTGGGAGGTAGCCTCACAGATACGCAGTATTTT
j_call: TRBJ2-3
d_call: -
v_call: TRBV5-1
clone_size: -

cdr3_aa: CASSPNRDYEQYF
cdr3_nt: TGTGCCAGCAGTCCAAATCGGGACTACGAGCAGTACTTC
j_call: TRBJ2-7
d_call: -
v_call: TRBV6-6
clone_size: few

cdr3_aa: CASSPGTSGTDTQYF
cdr3_nt: TGTGCCAGCAGCCCCGGGACTAGCGGGACAGATACGCAGTATTTT
j_call: TRBJ2-3
d_call: TRBD2
v_call: TRBV6-4
clone_size: -

cdr3_aa: CAISESSGLDTEAFF
cdr3_nt: TGTGCCATCAGTGAGTCATCGGGGCTGGACACTGAAGCTTTCTTT
j_call: TRBJ1-1
d_call: -
v_call: TRBV10-3
clone_size: -

cdr3_aa: CSVVLGGPYEQYF
cdr3_nt: TGCAGCGTTGTTCTGGGGGGACCCTACGAGCAGTACTTC
j_call: TRBJ2-7
d_call: -
v_call: TRBV29-1
clone_size: -

cdr3_aa: CASSPIGGEQYF
cdr3_nt: TGTGCCAGCAGCCCCATTGGAGGGGAGCAGTACTTC
j_call: TRBJ2-5
d_call: -
v_call: TRBV5-4
clone_size: -

cdr3_aa: CASSISVSYEQYF
cdr3_nt: TGTGCCAGTAGTATATCCGTCTCCTACGAGCAGTACTTC
j_call: TRBJ2-7
d_call: -
v_call: TRBV19
clone_size: -

cdr3_aa: CASSIRDFHTEAFF
cdr3_nt: TGTGCCAGCAGCATCCGGGATTTCCACACTGAAGCTTTCTTT
j_call: TRBJ1-1
d_call: -
v_call: TRBV11-1
clone_size: -

cdr3_aa: CASSLGQAGNTIYF
cdr3_nt: TGTGCCAGCAGTTTGGGACAGGCGGGAAACACCATATATTTT
j_call: TRBJ1-3
d_call: TRBD1
v_call: TRBV28
clone_size: -

cdr3_aa: CASKRQGRSPLHF
cdr3_nt: TGTGCCAGCAAACGACAGGGGCGCTCACCCCTCCACTTT
j_call: TRBJ1-6
d_call: TRBD1
v_call: TRBV7-9
clone_size: -

cdr3_aa: CASSAGLDSSYEQYF
cdr3_nt: TGTGCCAGCAGCGCCGGACTGGACAGCTCCTACGAGCAGTACTTC
j_call: TRBJ2-7
d_call: -
v_call: TRBV5-4
clone_size: -

cdr3_aa: CASSWSREGNNEQFF
cdr3_nt: TGTGCCAGCAGTTGGAGCAGGGAAGGGAACAATGAGCAGTTCTTC
j_call: TRBJ2-1
d_call: -
v_call: TRBV6-5
clone_size: -

cdr3_aa: CATSRVAADTQYF
cdr3_nt: TGTGCCACCAGCAGAGTAGCGGCAGATACGCAGTATTTT
j_call: TRBJ2-3
d_call: -
v_call: TRBV15
clone_size: -

cdr3_aa: CASSLRTGSSYEQYF
cdr3_nt: TGTGCCAGCAGCCTCAGGACAGGGAGCTCCTACGAGCAGTACTTC
j_call: TRBJ2-7
d_call: TRBD1
v_call: TRBV7-8
clone_size: -

cdr3_aa: CASSLQSGRSYNEQFF
cdr3_nt: TGTGCCAGCAGCTTACAGAGCGGGAGATCCTACAATGAGCAGTTCTTC
j_call: TRBJ2-1
d_call: TRBD2
v_call: TRBV7-9
clone_size: -

cdr3_aa: CASSPAGTGPFYEQYF
cdr3_nt: TGTGCCAGCAGTCCGGCCGGGACAGGTCCCTTCTACGAGCAGTACTTC
j_call: TRBJ2-7
d_call: TRBD1
v_call: TRBV28
clone_size: -

cdr3_aa: CASSYSGLNTEAFF
cdr3_nt: TGTGCCAGTAGTTATAGCGGCTTGAACACTGAAGCTTTCTTT
j_call: TRBJ1-1
d_call: -
v_call: TRBV19
clone_size: once

cdr3_aa: CASSPGGIMETQYF
cdr3_nt: TGCGCCAGCTCTCCAGGCGGGATTATGGAGACCCAGTACTTC
j_call: TRBJ2-5
d_call: -
v_call: TRBV5-1
clone_size: few